This entry is about one T cell receptor (beta chain). No antigen is known for it. Nothing much larger sits one base from this clone, and base qualities are not available. The sample's time point, from its label and the paper: about 28 days (+/-7) after the second vaccine dose. Because spike-specific TCR depth and breadth did not differ between the two schedules, AZD1222 recipients who got a second dose at roughly 4 weeks were pooled with those who got a second dose at roughly 12 weeks. Vaccinee samples came from UK trials COV001 and COV002, including a single-blind randomized controlled phase 2/3 trial of AZD1222 (ChAdOx1 nCoV-19) in healthy adults. For TCRbeta chain sequencing, PBMC samples from trial participants were taken at day 0 and at day 28 after the second dose. The record originates from a study of T cell responses to AZD1222 COVID-19 vaccine (dated by TCRdb to the early 2020s). Describing the broader study: TCR sequencing covered more than 230 trial participants: 207 given two doses of AZD1222 and 26 given two doses of MenACWY control vaccine. Trial participants were enrolled into age subgroups of 18-55, 56-69 and 70-plus years, which contained approximately 150, 28 and 58 TCR-sequenced participants, respectively.

The CDR3 regions of human TCRbeta chains were subjected to immunosequencing. On the authors' methods: TCRs in the repertoires were compared against a reference library of SARS-CoV-2-specific TCRs that had been generated with the MIRA antigen-specificity platform. Breadth was defined as the fraction of unique TCRs that were SARS-CoV-2-associated. Depth was defined as the fraction of total T cells that were SARS-CoV-2-associated. Using the MIRA data, every spike-specific TCR was mapped to the spike region that the TCR reacted to and assigned to either a CD4 or a CD8 class. Log10-transformed breadth and depth values were compared by one-way ANOVA with Sidak's multiple comparisons tests. The table was pulled from immuneACCESS by TCRdb, which kept in-frame rearrangements only. Such tables lose some clones; where checked, under half of the loss comes from unresolved V genes, and the rest has no known cause. V and J calls and clone size come straight from that table; D and trimming were deduced from the DNA. The sample table holds about 120,000 clones, of which approximately 94% were seen once. The ten largest clones add up to around 5% of the sample.

Study-wide findings and limitations: The vaccine-associated CD4 TCRs covered the entire spike protein, and the dominant responses fell in regions 160-218 and 743-854. No day 14 peak-response samples were available, so repertoires were characterized only after the peak T cell response. Spike-specific TCR breadth and depth rose significantly after two AZD1222 doses compared with day 0 and with MenACWY recipients. Reportedly, almost half of the unique spike-specific TCRs recognized epitopes lying outside the regions that are mutated in the B.1.351 and B.1.1.7 variants. The 56-69-year group was small, and its depth increase did not reach significance, likely because of low power. Conclusions about previously exposed vaccinees were limited because only six or seven AZD1222 recipients were SARS-CoV-2 seropositive at baseline. Participants were mostly white British and included more females than males, and it was suggested by the authors that clonal diversity may have been underestimated.

This TCR came from an adult who received the AZD1222 COVID-19 vaccine. The input for sequencing was peripheral blood, taken 28 days after the second AZD1222 dose.

The nucleotides read TGTGCCAGCAGTTACCGGGCGAACACTGAAGCTTTCTTT. Its translation is CASSYRANTEAFF. The receptor chain draws on TRBV6-2 or TRBV6-3 and TRBJ1-1, with the D segment identity uncertain. The CDR3 holds 13 amino acids from the cysteine to the phenylalanine. Only the CDR3 DNA stays, 39 bases, in frame from base 1. CDR1 is given as MNHEY and CDR2 as SVGEGT, both from the germline V gene. V loses 2 bases, J loses 1 base, and the germline ends lie 5 bases apart.